These 26 T cell receptor beta chains originate from one sample sequenced in a study of T cell responses to AZD1222 COVID-19 vaccine. Measured with immunoSEQ multiplex PCR; TCRdb has only the in-frame clones, and not every one. The data hold some 140,000 clones, with approximately 92% observed a single time. Specimen: peripheral blood, collected on day 0 of AZD1222 vaccination. Receptors originate from an adult in good health.

This chain links TRBV7-3 with TRBJ2-2; no reliable D call. The CDR3 runs 15 residues. Trimming pared 3 bases from V and 4 bases from J, leaving 12 bases between. Germline CDR1 is SGHTA and CDR2 is FQGTGA. CDR3 sequence reads: CASSLETQGTGELFF. The CDR3 bases are TGTGCCAGCAGCTTGGAGACCCAAGGCACCGGGGAGCTGTTTTTT.

The chain recombines TRBV28 with TRBJ1-1, with 8 nucleotides matching TRBD1. J was trimmed by 0 bases and V by 10 bases; bases with no gene match: 19. The germline V gene encodes CDR1 MDHEN and CDR2 SYDVKM. The length of the CDR3 is 18 residues. The CDR3 sequence: CAIQPRGAGGAMNTEAFF. The CDR3 DNA reads TGTGCCATACAACCCCGGGGAGCAGGGGGCGCGATGAACACTGAAGCTTTCTTT.

V and J are TRBV3-1 (or the pseudogene TRBV3-2) and TRBJ2-5, with D perhaps TRBD1 or TRBD2 (6 bases each). The CDR3 is made up of 16 amino acids. Trimming removed 1 base from V and 6 bases from J, with 18 bases in between. Germline CDR1 LGHDT, CDR2 YNNKEL (reference sequence). The CDR3 region is CASSQAVMGGAKTQYF. CDR3 nucleotides: TGTGCCAGCAGCCAAGCGGTTATGGGGGGCGCGAAGACCCAGTACTTC.

This chain joins TRBV28 and TRBJ2-3, with D tentatively TRBD1 (7 bases). CDR1 is MDHEN and CDR2 is SYDVKM in the germline V gene. The CDR3 spans 15 residues. The V end was cut by 6 bases, the J end by 4 bases, with 17 bases between. CDR3 loop: CASRWGQGGADTQYF. CDR3 sequence (DNA): TGTGCCAGCAGGTGGGGGCAGGGGGGAGCAGATACGCAGTATTTT.

The chain links TRBV5-1 to TRBJ1-4; 7 bases map to TRBD1. Germline lookup yields CDR1 SGHRS and CDR2 YFSETQ. The ends lost 4 bases at V and 0 bases at J; junction bases unmatched: 9. The CDR3 contains 17 residues. CDR3 nucleotide sequence: TGCGCCAGCAGCCCGGGCGGGACAGCGGCAACTAATGAAAAACTGTTTTTT. Its translation is CASSPGGTAATNEKLFF.

The chain links TRBV11-3 to TRBJ2-1, with a possible D match to TRBD1 (5 bases). The CDR3 length is 13 residues. The V and J ends lost 1 base and 4 bases respectively, with 5 bases between them. Germline CDR1 SGHNT, CDR2 YENEEA. The CDR3 coding sequence is TGTGCCAGCAGCTTAGCAGGGTACAATGAGCAGTTCTTC. Its protein product is CASSLAGYNEQFF.

The chain recombines TRBV29-1 with TRBJ2-3, with a weak D call TRBD1 (6 bases). The V end was cut by 1 base, the J end by 2 bases, with 13 bases between. Germline loops: CDR1 SQVTM, CDR2 ANQGSEA. This CDR3 has 15 residues. CDR3 protein: CSVEGGRGHTDTQYF. As DNA, the CDR3 is TGCAGCGTTGAAGGGGGTAGGGGACACACAGATACGCAGTATTTT.

The chain carries TRBV5-1 and TRBJ1-1, with D maybe TRBD1 (5 bases). Germline assignment: CDR1 SGHRS and CDR2 YFSETQ. This CDR3 region has 15 residues. V shed 0 bases and J shed 0 bases, with 9 bases lying between them. The CDR3 sequence: CASSLASGLNTEAFF. CDR3 nucleotides: TGCGCCAGCAGCTTGGCATCAGGGTTGAACACTGAAGCTTTCTTT.

The CDR3 protein is CASSRDMSNSPLHF. As DNA, the CDR3 is TGTGCCAGCAGCCGGGACATGTCAAATTCACCCCTCCACTTT. This chain joins TRBV14 and TRBJ1-6, with D maybe TRBD1 (6 bases). The CDR3 contains 14 residues. In germline, CDR1 is SGHDN, CDR2 FVKESK. V lost 4 bases and J lost 7, with 11 bases in between.

The V and J genes are TRBV6-2 or TRBV6-3 and TRBJ2-4; D may be TRBD1 (7 bases). V lost 6 bases to trimming and J lost 7 bases, with 25 bases between them. The germline CDR1 and CDR2 sequences are MNHEY and SVGEGT. There are 17 residues in the CDR3. In DNA, the CDR3 is TGTGCCAGCAGCCGCGGCTTCTCACCCAGGGGGGAGAACATTCAGTACTTC. This codes for CASSRGFSPRGENIQYF.

The rearrangement joins TRBV4-2 to TRBJ1-3; D is unresolved. Per germline, CDR1 LGHNA and CDR2 YNFKEQ. The CDR3 extends over 13 amino acids. Trimming pared 8 bases from V and 2 bases from J, leaving 10 bases between. The CDR3 DNA is TGTGCCAGCCGGCTGACGACTGGAAACACCATATATTTT. Encoded protein: CASRLTTGNTIYF.

The rearrangement joins TRBV5-1 to TRBJ1-3; D gene unclear. Trimming pared 1 base from V and 0 bases from J, leaving 8 bases between. This CDR3 is built from 15 residues. Germline-derived CDR1 and CDR2 are SGHRS and YFSETQ. For the CDR3, the DNA is TGCGCCAGCAGCTTGAGAGGAGACTCTGGAAACACCATATATTTT. It specifies CASSLRGDSGNTIYF.

The V call is TRBV27, the J call TRBJ1-1, with a tentative D call TRBD1 (5 bases). The CDR3 runs to 15 residues. Trimming took 6 bases from V and 2 from J, leaving 16 bases between them. Germline CDR1 is MNHEY and CDR2 is SMNVEV (reference sequence). As DNA, the CDR3 is TGTGCCAGCAGCTTACGGCGGGGACCCAACACTGAAGCTTTCTTT. It specifies CASSLRRGPNTEAFF.

The chain combines TRBV6-5 with TRBJ1-4; D ambiguous. Trimming took off 5 bases at V and 8 bases at J, with 15 bases between the two ends. Germline V gene lookup returns CDR1 MNHEY and CDR2 SVGAGI. This CDR3 is built from 14 residues. CDR3: CASSRRTAGEKLFF. As DNA, the CDR3 is TGTGCCAGCAGTCGCCGGACGGCGGGGGAAAAACTGTTTTTT.

The J gene is TRBJ2-7, the V gene TRBV28, with D hard to call. CDR1 is MDHEN, CDR2 SYDVKM, per germline. The germline V and J ends were trimmed by 2 bases and 12 bases, with 14 bases remaining between them. The CDR3 is 12 amino acids. The CDR3 sequence: CASSLKATTWYF. In nucleotides, the CDR3 is TGTGCCAGCAGTTTAAAAGCGACAACTTGGTACTTC.

The V and J genes are TRBV7-2 and TRBJ1-2, with D unresolved. The CDR3 length is 12 residues. Trimming removed 5 bases from V and 0 bases from J, with 4 bases in between. Germline CDR1 is SGHTA and CDR2 is FQGNSA. CDR3 amino acids: CASSPSNYGYTF. In DNA form, the CDR3 reads TGTGCCAGCAGCCCATCTAACTATGGCTACACCTTC.

The rearrangement uses TRBV5-1 and TRBJ1-5; D not certain. This CDR3 is 14 amino acids long. Germline CDR1 is SGHRS and CDR2 is YFSETQ. Trimming shortened V by 4 bases and J by 2 bases, and 10 bases separated the two germline ends. The DNA for the CDR3 is TGCGCCAGCAGCCCGGACGGACGCAATCAGCCCCAGCATTTT. Its protein is CASSPDGRNQPQHF. Variable domain in full (rest from reference TRBV5-1 and TRBJ1-5): KAGVTQTPRYLIKTRGQQVTLSCSPISGHRSVSWYQQTPGQGLQFLFEYFSETQRNKGNFPGRFSGRQFSNSRSEMNVSTLELGDSALYLCASSPDGRNQPQHFGDGTRLSIL.

The V and J genes are TRBV5-6 and TRBJ1-4, with unresolved D. Germline loops: CDR1 SGHDT, CDR2 YYEEEE. The ends were cut back, 3 bases at V and 8 bases at J, with 14 bases in the middle. The CDR3 totals 14 residues. The CDR3 bases are TGTGCCAGCAGCTCGTTGTTGGTAGGGGAAAAACTGTTTTTT. Translation: CASSSLLVGEKLFF.

The chain is built from TRBV12-3 or TRBV12-4 and TRBJ2-2; D ambiguous. This CDR3 has 12 amino acids. The V end was cut by 3 bases, the J end by 4 bases, with 3 bases between. CDR3 residues: CASSFVTGELFF. In nucleotides, the CDR3 is TGTGCCAGCAGTTTTGTCACCGGGGAGCTGTTTTTT.

The chain links TRBV19 to TRBJ1-1, with 9 bases matching TRBD1. This CDR3 comprises 13 residues. V gave up 5 bases and J gave up 6 bases; unmatched junction bases: 4. The V gene's germline CDR1 is LNHDA and CDR2 SQIVND (reference sequence). This CDR3 reads CASSLNRGPEAFF. In nucleotides, the CDR3 is TGTGCCAGTAGTCTAAACAGGGGGCCTGAAGCTTTCTTT. The whole variable domain, remainder taken from reference TRBV19 and TRBJ1-1, is DGGITQSPKYLFRKEGQNVTLSCEQNLNHDAMYWYRQDPGQGLRLIYYSQIVNDFQKGDIAEGYSVSREKKESFPLTVTSAQKNPTAFYLCASSLNRGPEAFFGQGTRLTVV.

This clone was observed a few times. The gene calls are TRBV4-1 and TRBJ1-3; 7 bases line up with TRBD1. The CDR3 covers 17 residues. Germline loops: CDR1 MGHRA, CDR2 YSYEKL. Unmatched junction bases numbered 8, after V lost 3 bases and J lost 0 bases. The DNA for the CDR3 is TGCGCCAGCAGCCAGGATGGACAGGCCCTCTCTGGAAACACCATATATTTT. Residues: CASSQDGQALSGNTIYF.

This chain joins TRBV9 and TRBJ1-2; tentative D call: TRBD1 (5 bases). CDR1 is SGDLS, CDR2 YYNGEE, per germline. Deletions cut 0 bases from V and 2 bases from J, with 8 bases between. The length of the CDR3 is 14 residues. CDR3 region: CASSVGGRNYGYTF. CDR3 nucleotides: TGTGCCAGCAGCGTAGGGGGACGGAACTATGGCTACACCTTC.

This clone was detected only once. The J gene is TRBJ2-5, the V gene TRBV7-6, with 12 bases aligning to TRBD2. Trimming took 6 bases from V and 1 from J; bases not matched to a gene: 21. Germline CDR1 and CDR2: SGHVS and FNYEAQ. CDR3 length: 21 amino acids. The CDR3 bases are TGTGCCAGCAGTCCAAGGACCGGGACAGAAGAGACTAGCGGGAGCCAAGAGACCCAGTACTTC. Translating it yields CASSPRTGTEETSGSQETQYF.

The J gene is TRBJ2-2, the V gene TRBV20-1, with D possibly TRBD2 on 6 matching bases. The CDR3 length is 15 residues. V was cut by 3 bases and J by 0 bases, with 11 bases left in between. The V gene's germline CDR1 is DFQATT and CDR2 SNEGSKA (reference sequence). The DNA for the CDR3 is TGCAGTGCTAGTGGGGGAGGTACGAACACCGGGGAGCTGTTTTTT. It is translated as CSASGGGTNTGELFF.

The sample holds a few counts of this clone. The rearrangement uses TRBV30 and TRBJ1-6; 8 bases line up with TRBD1. The J segment lost 8 bases and the V segment lost 5 bases, leaving 11 bases of the junction unmatched. The CDR3 runs to 15 residues. Per germline, CDR1 GTSNPN and CDR2 SVGIG (reference sequence). CDR3 nucleotides: TGTGCCTGGCTTAATCCGGACAGGGTTTATTCACCCCTCCACTTT. It yields the protein CAWLNPDRVYSPLHF.

This clone came up once. This chain links TRBV11-2 with TRBJ1-1; D is unclear. V was trimmed by 1 base and J by 4 bases, leaving 7 bases between them. Germline V CDR1 and CDR2: SGHAT, FQNNGV. The CDR3 consists of 13 residues. The CDR3 protein is CASSLGGLTEAFF. The DNA for the CDR3 is TGTGCCAGCAGCTTAGGGGGTCTCACTGAAGCTTTCTTT.